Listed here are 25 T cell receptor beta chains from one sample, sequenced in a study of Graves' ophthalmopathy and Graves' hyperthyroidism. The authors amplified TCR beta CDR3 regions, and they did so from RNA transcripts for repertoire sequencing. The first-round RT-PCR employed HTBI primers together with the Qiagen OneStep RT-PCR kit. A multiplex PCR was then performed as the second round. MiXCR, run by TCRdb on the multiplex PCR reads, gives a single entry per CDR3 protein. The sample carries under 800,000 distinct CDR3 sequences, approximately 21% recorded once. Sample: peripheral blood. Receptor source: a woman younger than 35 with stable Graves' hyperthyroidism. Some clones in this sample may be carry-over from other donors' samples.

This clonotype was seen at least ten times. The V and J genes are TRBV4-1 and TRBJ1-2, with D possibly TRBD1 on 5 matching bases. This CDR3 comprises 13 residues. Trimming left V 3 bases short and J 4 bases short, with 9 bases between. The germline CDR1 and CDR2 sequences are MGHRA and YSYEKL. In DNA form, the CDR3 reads TGCGCCAGCAGCCATGCTGACAGCTATGGCTACACCTTC. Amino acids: CASSHADSYGYTF.

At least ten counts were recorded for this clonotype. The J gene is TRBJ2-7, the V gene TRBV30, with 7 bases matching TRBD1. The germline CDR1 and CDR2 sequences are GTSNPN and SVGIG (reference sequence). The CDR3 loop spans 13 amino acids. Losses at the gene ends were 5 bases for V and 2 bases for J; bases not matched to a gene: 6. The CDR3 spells CAWQQGTTYEQYF. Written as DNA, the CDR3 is TGTGCCTGGCAACAGGGGACCACCTACGAGCAGTACTTC. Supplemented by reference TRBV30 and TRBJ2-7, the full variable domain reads SQTIHQWPATLVQPVGSPLSLECTVEGTSNPNLYWYRQAAGRGLQLLFYSVGIGQISSEVPQNLSASRPQDRQFILSSKKLLLSDSGFYLCAWQQGTTYEQYFGPGTRLTVT.

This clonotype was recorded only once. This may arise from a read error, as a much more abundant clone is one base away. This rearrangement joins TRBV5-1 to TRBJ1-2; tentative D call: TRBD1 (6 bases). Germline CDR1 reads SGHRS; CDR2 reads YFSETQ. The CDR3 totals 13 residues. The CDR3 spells CASSLTGRNGNTF. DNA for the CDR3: TGCGCCAGCAGCTTGACAGGGAGGAATGGCAACACCTTC.

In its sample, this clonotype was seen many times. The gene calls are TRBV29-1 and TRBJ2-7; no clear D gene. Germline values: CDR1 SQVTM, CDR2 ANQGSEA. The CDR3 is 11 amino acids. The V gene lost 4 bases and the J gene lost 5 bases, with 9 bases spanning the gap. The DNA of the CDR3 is TGCAGCGTTGCTCCGTCGAACGAGCAGTACTTC. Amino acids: CSVAPSNEQYF.

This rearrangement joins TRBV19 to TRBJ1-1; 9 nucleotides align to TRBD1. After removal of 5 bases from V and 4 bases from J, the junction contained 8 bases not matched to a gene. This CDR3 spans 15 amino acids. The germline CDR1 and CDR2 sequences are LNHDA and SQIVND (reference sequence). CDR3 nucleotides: TGTGCCAGTAGTCAACTAACAGGGGGCGGCACTGAAGCTTTCTTT. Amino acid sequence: CASSQLTGGGTEAFF.

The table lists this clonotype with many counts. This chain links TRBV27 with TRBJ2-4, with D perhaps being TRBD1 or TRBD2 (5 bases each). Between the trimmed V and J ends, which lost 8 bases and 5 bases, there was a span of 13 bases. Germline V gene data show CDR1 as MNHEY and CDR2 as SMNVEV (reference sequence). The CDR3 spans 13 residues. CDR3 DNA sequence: TGTGCCAGCCTGACAGTGGGGGAAAACATTCAGTACTTC. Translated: CASLTVGENIQYF.

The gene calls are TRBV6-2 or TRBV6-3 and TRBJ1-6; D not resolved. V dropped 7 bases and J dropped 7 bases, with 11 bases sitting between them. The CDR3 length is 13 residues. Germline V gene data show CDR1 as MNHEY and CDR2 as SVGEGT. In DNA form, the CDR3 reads TGTGCCAGCAACCCGGACGCAAATTCACCCCTCCACTTT. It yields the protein CASNPDANSPLHF.

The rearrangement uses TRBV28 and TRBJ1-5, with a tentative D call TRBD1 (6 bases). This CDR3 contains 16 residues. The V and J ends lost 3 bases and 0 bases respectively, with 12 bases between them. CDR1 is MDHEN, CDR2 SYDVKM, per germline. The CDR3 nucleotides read TGTGCCAGCAGTTTCGGACAGATCTATAGCAATCAGCCCCAGCATTTT. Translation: CASSFGQIYSNQPQHF.

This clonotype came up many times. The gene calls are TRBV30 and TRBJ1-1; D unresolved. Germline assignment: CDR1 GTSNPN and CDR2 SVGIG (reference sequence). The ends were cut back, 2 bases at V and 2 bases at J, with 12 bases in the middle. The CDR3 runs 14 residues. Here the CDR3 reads CAWSLGVYNTEAFF. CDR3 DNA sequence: TGTGCCTGGAGTTTGGGAGTATATAACACTGAAGCTTTCTTT.

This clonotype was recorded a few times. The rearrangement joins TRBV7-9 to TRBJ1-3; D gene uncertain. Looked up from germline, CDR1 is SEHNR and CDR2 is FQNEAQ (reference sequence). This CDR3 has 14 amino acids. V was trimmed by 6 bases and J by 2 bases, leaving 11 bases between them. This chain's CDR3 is CASRLRETGNTIYF. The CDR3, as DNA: TGTGCCAGCAGACTAAGGGAGACTGGAAACACCATATATTTT.

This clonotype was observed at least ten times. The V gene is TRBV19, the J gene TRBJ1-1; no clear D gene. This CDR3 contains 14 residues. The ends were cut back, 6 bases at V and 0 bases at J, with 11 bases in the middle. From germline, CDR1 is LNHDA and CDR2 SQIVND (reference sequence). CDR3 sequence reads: CASRTTVMNTEAFF. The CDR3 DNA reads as TGTGCCAGTAGGACTACAGTAATGAACACTGAAGCTTTCTTT. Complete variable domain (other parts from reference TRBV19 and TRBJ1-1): DGGITQSPKYLFRKEGQNVTLSCEQNLNHDAMYWYRQDPGQGLRLIYYSQIVNDFQKGDIAEGYSVSREKKESFPLTVTSAQKNPTAFYLCASRTTVMNTEAFFGQGTRLTVV.

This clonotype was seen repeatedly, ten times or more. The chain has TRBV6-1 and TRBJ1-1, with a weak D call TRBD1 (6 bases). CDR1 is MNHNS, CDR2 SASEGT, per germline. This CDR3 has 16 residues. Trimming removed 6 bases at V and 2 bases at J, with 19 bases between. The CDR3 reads CASRLQGNGVNTEAFF. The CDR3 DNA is TGTGCCAGCAGACTCCAGGGGAACGGCGTCAACACTGAAGCTTTCTTT.

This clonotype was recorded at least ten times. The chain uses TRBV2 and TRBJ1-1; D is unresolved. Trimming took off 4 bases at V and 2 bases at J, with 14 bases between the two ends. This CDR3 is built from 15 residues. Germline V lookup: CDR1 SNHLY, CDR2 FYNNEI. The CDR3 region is CASSVSDGLNTEAFF. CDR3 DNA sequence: TGTGCCAGCAGTGTGTCGGACGGGTTAAACACTGAAGCTTTCTTT.

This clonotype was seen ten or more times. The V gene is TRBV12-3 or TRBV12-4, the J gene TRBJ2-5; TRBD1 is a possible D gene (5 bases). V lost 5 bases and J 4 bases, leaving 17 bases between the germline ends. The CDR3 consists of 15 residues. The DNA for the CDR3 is TGTGCCAGCAGTCCCCCGACAGACCTGCGAGAGACCCAGTACTTC. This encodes CASSPPTDLRETQYF.

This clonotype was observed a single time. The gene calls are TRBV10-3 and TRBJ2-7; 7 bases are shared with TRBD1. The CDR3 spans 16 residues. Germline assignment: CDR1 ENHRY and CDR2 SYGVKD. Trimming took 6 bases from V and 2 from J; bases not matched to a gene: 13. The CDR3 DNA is TGTGCCATCAGCCTGCGAACAGGGGTGACCGCCTACGAGCAGTACTTC. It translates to CAISLRTGVTAYEQYF.

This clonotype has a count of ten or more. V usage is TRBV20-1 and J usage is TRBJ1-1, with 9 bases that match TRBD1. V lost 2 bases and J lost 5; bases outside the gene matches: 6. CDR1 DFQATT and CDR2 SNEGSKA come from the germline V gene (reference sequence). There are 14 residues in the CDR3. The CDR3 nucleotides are TGCAGTGCTAGAACAACAGGGGGCCGGACTGAAGCTTTCTTT. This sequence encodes CSARTTGGRTEAFF.

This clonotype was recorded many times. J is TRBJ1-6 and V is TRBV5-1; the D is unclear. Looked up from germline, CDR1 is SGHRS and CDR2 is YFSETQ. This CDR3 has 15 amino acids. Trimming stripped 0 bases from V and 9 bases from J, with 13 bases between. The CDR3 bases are TGCGCCAGCAGCTTGGCCCGGCAGCGAGGTTCACCCCTCCACTTT. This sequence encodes CASSLARQRGSPLHF.

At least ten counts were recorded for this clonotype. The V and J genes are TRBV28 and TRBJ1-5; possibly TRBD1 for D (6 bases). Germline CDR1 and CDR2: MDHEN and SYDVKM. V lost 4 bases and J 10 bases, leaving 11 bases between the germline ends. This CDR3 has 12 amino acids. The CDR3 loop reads CASSYRVQPQHF. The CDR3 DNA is TGTGCCAGCAGTTACAGGGTACAACCCCAGCATTTT.

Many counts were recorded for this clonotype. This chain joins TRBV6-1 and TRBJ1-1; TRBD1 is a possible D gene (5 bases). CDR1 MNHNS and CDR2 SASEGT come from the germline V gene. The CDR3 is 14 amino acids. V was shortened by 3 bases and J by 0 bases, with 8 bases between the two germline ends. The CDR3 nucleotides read TGTGCCAGCAGTGAGACAGAGATGAACACTGAAGCTTTCTTT. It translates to CASSETEMNTEAFF.

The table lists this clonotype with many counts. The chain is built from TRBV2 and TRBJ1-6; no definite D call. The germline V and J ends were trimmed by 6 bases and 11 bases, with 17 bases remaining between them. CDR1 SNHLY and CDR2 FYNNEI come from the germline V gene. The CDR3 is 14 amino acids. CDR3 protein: CASSPKGAVPPLHF. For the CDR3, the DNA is TGTGCCAGCAGCCCTAAAGGTGCGGTCCCACCCCTCCACTTT.

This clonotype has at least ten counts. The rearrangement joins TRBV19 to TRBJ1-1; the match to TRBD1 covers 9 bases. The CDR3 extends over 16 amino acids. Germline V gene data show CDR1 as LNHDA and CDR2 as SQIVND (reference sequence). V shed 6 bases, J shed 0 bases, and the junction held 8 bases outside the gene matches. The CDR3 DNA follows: TGTGCCAGTAGCGGACAGGGGTTTAGGATGAACACTGAAGCTTTCTTT. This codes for CASSGQGFRMNTEAFF.

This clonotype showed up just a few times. The CDR3 DNA reads TGTGCCAGTTCGTCCACTACTAGCGGGATCTACGAGCAGTACTTC. Translating gives CASSSTTSGIYEQYF. V and J are TRBV2 and TRBJ2-7; 10 nucleotides match TRBD2. The CDR3 is 15 residues long. Germline V gives CDR1 SNHLY, CDR2 FYNNEI. Trimming cost V 9 bases and J 3 bases; bases outside gene matches: 11.

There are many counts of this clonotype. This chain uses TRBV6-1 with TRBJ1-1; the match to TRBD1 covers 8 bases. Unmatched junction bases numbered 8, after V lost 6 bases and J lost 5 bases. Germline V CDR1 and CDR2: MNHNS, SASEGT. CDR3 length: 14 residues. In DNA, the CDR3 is TGTGCCAGCAGGGAAAGCAGGGGGCGGACTGAAGCTTTCTTT. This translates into CASRESRGRTEAFF.

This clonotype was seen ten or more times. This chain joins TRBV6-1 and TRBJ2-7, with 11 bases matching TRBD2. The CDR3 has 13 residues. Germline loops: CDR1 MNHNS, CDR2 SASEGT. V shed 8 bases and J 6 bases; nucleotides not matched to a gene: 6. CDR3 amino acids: CASEELAGAEQYF. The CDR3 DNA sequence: TGTGCCAGCGAGGAACTAGCGGGAGCCGAGCAGTACTTC.

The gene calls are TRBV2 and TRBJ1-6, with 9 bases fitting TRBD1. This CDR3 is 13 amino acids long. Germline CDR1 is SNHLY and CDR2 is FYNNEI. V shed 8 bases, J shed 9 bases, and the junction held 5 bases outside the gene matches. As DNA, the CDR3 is TGTGCCAGCCGGGACAGGGAAACTTCACCCCTCCACTTT. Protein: CASRDRETSPLHF.